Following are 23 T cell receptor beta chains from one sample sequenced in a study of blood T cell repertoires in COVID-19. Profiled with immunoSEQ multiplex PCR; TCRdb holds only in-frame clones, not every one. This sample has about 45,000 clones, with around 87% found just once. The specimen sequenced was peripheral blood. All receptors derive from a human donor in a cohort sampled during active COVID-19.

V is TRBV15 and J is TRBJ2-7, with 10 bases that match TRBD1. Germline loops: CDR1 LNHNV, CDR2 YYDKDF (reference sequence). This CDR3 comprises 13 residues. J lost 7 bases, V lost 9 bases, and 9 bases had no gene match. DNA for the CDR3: TGTGCCACATCGACAGGGGGCTCAAGGGAGCAGTACTTC. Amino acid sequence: CATSTGGSREQYF.

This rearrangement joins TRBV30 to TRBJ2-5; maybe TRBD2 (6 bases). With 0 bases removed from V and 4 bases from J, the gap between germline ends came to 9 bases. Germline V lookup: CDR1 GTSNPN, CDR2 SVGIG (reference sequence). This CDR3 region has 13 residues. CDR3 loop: CAWSVRRGETQYF. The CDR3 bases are TGTGCCTGGAGTGTACGGCGGGGAGAGACCCAGTACTTC.

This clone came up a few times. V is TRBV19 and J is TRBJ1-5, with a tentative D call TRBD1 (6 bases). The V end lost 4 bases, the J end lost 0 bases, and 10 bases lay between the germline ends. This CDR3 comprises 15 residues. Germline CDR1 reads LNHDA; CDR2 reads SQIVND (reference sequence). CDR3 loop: CASSTSDSSNQPQHF. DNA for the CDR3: TGTGCCAGTAGTACCTCGGACAGTAGCAATCAGCCCCAGCATTTT.

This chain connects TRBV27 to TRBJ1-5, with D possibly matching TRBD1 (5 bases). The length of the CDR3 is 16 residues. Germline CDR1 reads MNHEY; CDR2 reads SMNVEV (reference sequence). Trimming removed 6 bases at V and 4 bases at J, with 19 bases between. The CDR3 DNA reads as TGTGCCAGCAGGCCGGATCAGGGTTGGGGTAATCAGCCCCAGCATTTT. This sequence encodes CASRPDQGWGNQPQHF.

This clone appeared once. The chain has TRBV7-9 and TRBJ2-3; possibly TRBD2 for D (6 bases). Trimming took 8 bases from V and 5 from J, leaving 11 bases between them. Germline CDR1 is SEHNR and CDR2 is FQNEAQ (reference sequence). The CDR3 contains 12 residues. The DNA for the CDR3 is TGTGCCAGCCAAGCGGGCGGAGATACGCAGTATTTT. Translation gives CASQAGGDTQYF.

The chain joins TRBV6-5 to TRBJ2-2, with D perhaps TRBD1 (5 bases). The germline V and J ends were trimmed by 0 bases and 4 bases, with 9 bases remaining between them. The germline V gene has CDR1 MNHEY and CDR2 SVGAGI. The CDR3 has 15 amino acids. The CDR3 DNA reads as TGTGCCAGCAGTTACTCGACAGTGCGCACCGGGGAGCTGTTTTTT. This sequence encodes CASSYSTVRTGELFF.

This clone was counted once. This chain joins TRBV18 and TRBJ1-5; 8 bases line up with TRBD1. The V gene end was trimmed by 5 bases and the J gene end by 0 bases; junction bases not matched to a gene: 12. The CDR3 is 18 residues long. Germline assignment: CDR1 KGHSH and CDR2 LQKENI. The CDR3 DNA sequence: TGTGCCAGCTCAATTGGACAGGGTGACGTCTATAGCAATCAGCCCCAGCATTTT. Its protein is CASSIGQGDVYSNQPQHF.

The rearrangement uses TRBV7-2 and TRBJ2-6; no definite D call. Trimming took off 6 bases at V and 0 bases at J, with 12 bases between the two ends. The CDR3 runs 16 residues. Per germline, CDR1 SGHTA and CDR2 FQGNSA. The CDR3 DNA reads TGTGCCAGCAGTTGGCAGACACTCTCTGGGGCCAACGTCCTGACTTTC. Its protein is CASSWQTLSGANVLTF.

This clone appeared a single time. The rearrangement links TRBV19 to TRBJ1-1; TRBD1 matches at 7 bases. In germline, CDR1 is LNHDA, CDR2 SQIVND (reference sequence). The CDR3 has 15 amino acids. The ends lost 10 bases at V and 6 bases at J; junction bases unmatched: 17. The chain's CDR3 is CATTKGAAVSAEAFF. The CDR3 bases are TGTGCCACCACGAAGGGGGCTGCGGTTTCGGCTGAAGCTTTCTTT.

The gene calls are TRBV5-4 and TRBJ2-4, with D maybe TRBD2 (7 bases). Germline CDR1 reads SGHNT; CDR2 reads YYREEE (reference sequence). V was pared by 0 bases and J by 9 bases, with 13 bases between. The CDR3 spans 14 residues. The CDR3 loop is CASSLDMGGAIQYF. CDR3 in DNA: TGTGCCAGCAGCTTGGACATGGGGGGGGCCATTCAGTACTTC.

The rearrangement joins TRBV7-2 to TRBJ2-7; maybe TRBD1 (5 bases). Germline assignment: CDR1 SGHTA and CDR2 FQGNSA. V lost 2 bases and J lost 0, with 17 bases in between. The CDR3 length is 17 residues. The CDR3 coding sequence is TGTGCCAGCAGCTTATTATCAGGGCGTCGCCACTCCTACGAGCAGTACTTC. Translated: CASSLLSGRRHSYEQYF.

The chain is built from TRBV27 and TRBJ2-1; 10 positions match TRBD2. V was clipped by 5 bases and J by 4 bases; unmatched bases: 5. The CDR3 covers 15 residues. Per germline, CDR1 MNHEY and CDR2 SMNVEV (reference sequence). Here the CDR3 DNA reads TGTGCCAGCAGTATGCTAGCGGGAGTGTACAATGAGCAGTTCTTC. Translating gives CASSMLAGVYNEQFF.

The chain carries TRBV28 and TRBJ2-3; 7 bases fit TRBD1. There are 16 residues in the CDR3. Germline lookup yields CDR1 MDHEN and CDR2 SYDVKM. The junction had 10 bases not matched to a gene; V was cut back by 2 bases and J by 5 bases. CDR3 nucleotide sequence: TGTGCCAGCAGTTTACGAGCAAACAGGGGAATAGATACGCAGTATTTT. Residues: CASSLRANRGIDTQYF. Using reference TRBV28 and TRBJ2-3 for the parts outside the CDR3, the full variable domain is DVKVTQSSRYLVKRTGEKVFLECVQDMDHENMFWYRQDPGLGLRLIYFSYDVKMKEKGDIPEGYSVSREKKERFSLILESASTNQTSMYLCASSLRANRGIDTQYFGPGTRLTVL.

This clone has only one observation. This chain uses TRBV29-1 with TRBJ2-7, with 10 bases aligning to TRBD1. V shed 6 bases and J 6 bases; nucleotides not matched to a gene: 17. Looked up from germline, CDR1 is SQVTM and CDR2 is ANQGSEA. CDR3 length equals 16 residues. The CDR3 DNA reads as TGCAGCGTCCGGGACAGGGGTTCCCTTTTCCCCTCCGAGCAGTACTTC. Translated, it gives CSVRDRGSLFPSEQYF.

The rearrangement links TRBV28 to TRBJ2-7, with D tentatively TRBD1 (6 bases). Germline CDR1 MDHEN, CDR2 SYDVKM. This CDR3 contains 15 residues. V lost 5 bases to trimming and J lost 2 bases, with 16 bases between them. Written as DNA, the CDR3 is TGTGCCAGCAGTCAACCTGACAGGTCGACCTACGAGCAGTACTTC. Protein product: CASSQPDRSTYEQYF.

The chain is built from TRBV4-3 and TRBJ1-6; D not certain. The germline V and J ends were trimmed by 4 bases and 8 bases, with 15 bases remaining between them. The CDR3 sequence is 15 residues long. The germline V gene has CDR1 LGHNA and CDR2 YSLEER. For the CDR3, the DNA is TGCGCCAGCAGCCTAGGGCCCGGGAGACATTCACCCCTCCACTTT. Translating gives CASSLGPGRHSPLHF.

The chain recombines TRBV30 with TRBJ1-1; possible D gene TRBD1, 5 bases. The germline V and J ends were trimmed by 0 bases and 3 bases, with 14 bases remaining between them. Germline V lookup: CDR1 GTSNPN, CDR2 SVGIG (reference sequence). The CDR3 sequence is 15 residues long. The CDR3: CAWSVGRGWYTEAFF. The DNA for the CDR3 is TGTGCCTGGAGTGTAGGGAGGGGTTGGTACACTGAAGCTTTCTTT.

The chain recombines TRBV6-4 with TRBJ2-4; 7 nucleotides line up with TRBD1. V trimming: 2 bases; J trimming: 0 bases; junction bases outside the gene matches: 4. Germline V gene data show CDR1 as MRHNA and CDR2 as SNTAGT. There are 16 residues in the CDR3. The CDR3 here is CASSDRNRGAKNIQYF. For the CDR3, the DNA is TGTGCCAGCAGTGACCGGAACAGGGGAGCCAAAAACATTCAGTACTTC.

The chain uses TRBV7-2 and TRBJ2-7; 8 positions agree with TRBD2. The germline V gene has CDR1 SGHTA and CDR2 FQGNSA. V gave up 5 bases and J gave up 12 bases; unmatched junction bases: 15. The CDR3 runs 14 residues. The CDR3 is CASSLSWLAGRVYF. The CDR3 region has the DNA TGTGCCAGCAGCCTCAGCTGGCTAGCGGGCAGAGTGTACTTC.

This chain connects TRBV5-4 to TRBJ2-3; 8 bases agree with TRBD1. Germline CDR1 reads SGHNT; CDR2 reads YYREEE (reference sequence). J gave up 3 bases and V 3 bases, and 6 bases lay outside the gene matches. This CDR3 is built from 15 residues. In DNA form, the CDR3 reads TGTGCCAGCAGCTCAGGGGGCGACGGAACAGATACGCAGTATTTT. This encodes CASSSGGDGTDTQYF.

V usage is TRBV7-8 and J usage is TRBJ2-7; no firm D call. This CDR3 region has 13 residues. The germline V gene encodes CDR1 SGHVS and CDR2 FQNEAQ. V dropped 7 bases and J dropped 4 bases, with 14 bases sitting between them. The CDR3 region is CASTRGNTYEQYF. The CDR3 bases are TGTGCCAGCACCAGAGGAAATACTTACGAGCAGTACTTC.

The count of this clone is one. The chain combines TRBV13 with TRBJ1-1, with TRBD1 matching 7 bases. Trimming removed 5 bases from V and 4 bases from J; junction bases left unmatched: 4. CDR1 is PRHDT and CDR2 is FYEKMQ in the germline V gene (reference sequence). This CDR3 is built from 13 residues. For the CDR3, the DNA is TGTGCCAGCAGCCAACAGGGGCTCACTGAAGCTTTCTTT. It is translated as CASSQQGLTEAFF.

CDR3 region: CASRIPGGPYEQYF. The CDR3 DNA is TGTGCCAGCCGAATCCCGGGAGGGCCTTACGAGCAGTACTTC. This sequence joins TRBV28 and TRBJ2-7; 8 nucleotides line up with TRBD2. Unmatched junction bases numbered 10, after V lost 8 bases and J lost 4 bases. This CDR3 contains 14 residues. Germline V gives CDR1 MDHEN, CDR2 SYDVKM.